A selection of T cell receptor beta chains follows, all from one sample in a study of neurological immune-mediated disorders. TCRdb passed the 5' RACE reads through MiXCR, listing each CDR3 protein once. The sample holds around 94,000 distinct CDR3 sequences; roughly 4% are singletons and the top ten take around 5.5%. Sequenced: PBMCs. The receptors stem from a woman aged 18 to 35 with multiple sclerosis. The CDR3 runs from the conserved cysteine through the conserved F or W. Fields, in order: D gene, J gene, clone size, V gene, CDR3 DNA, CDR3 protein. D genes are given only for firm matches. Some rows mark clone size as missing; the rest say once, few, many or name a class of expanded clone.

D: TRBD1
J: TRBJ1-5
size: many
V: TRBV20-1
DNA: TGCAGTGCCACTCCCACAGGGGGCTTAAATCAGCCCCAGCATTTT
CDR3: CSATPTGGLNQPQHF

D: -
J: TRBJ1-1
size: many
V: TRBV12-3/TRBV12-4
DNA: TGTGCCAGCGCTAGGGGAAACACTGAAGCTTTCTTT
CDR3: CASARGNTEAFF

D: TRBD2
J: TRBJ2-1
size: many
V: TRBV5-1
DNA: TGCGCCAGCAGCTTGGTCGGGAGGGCTATCAATGAGCAGTTCTTC
CDR3: CASSLVGRAINEQFF

D: TRBD2
J: TRBJ2-3
size: many
V: TRBV3-1
DNA: TGTGCCAGCAGCTCTAGCGGGGACGGCACAGATACGCAGTATTTT
CDR3: CASSSSGDGTDTQYF

D: -
J: TRBJ1-1
size: many
V: TRBV27
DNA: TGTGCCAGCAGTTCTCGGACAGCCACTGAAGCTTTCTTT
CDR3: CASSSRTATEAFF

D: TRBD2
J: TRBJ2-1
size: many
V: TRBV6-1
DNA: TGTGCCAGCAACCTGGCGGGAGATACCTACAATGAGCAGTTCTTC
CDR3: CASNLAGDTYNEQFF

D: TRBD2
J: TRBJ2-1
size: many
V: TRBV10-3
DNA: TGTGCCATCAGTGCCGGGACTAACAACAATGAGCAGTTCTTC
CDR3: CAISAGTNNNEQFF

D: -
J: TRBJ1-6
size: many
V: TRBV6-5
DNA: TGTGCCAGCGCCGCCTTATCAGGTCGCGCAAATTCACCCCTCCACTTT
CDR3: CASAALSGRANSPLHF

D: -
J: TRBJ2-7
size: many
V: TRBV4-2
DNA: TGTGCCAGCAGCCAGTCGAGTGGGGGACCGAAGGAGCAGTACTTC
CDR3: CASSQSSGGPKEQYF

D: -
J: TRBJ2-3
size: many
V: TRBV28
DNA: TGTGCCAGCAGTTTAGGGACACCCGGCCCTCACACAGATACGCAGTATTTT
CDR3: CASSLGTPGPHTDTQYF

D: -
J: TRBJ2-7
size: many
V: TRBV10-3
DNA: TGTGCCATCAACGCCAGGGTAAATGACGAGCAGTACTTC
CDR3: CAINARVNDEQYF

D: TRBD1
J: TRBJ2-7
size: -
V: TRBV5-6
DNA: TGTGCCAGCAGCTTGACAGGGGTCTACGAGCAGTACTTC
CDR3: CASSLTGVYEQYF

D: -
J: TRBJ2-7
size: many
V: TRBV10-3
DNA: TGTGCCATCAGCCAAAGCGGCGACGAGCAGTACTTC
CDR3: CAISQSGDEQYF

D: TRBD1
J: TRBJ2-2
size: many
V: TRBV10-3
DNA: TGTGCCACCCGACCGGGGCCGGGACAGGGACTGCGAGGCACCGGGGAGCTGTTTTTT
CDR3: CATRPGPGQGLRGTGELFF

D: -
J: TRBJ2-3
size: many
V: TRBV19
DNA: TGTGCCAGTAGTATGGGTTTAGCGGAAGATACGCAGTATTTT
CDR3: CASSMGLAEDTQYF

D: TRBD1
J: TRBJ1-5
size: many
V: TRBV29-1
DNA: TGCAGCGTTGCCCTTCCCGGGACAGGGGTTGGCAATCAGCCCCAGCATTTT
CDR3: CSVALPGTGVGNQPQHF

D: TRBD2
J: TRBJ2-1
size: many
V: TRBV7-8
DNA: TGTGCCAGCAGCTCTTTAGCGGGAGCCCACAATGAGCAGTTCTTC
CDR3: CASSSLAGAHNEQFF

D: -
J: TRBJ1-1
size: many
V: TRBV10-3
DNA: TGTGCCATCAGTGAGTCAGGGAAGGGGACTGAAGCTTTCTTT
CDR3: CAISESGKGTEAFF

D: TRBD1
J: TRBJ2-2
size: many
V: TRBV24-1
DNA: TGTGCCCCTTCCCGGGACAGGGTTTATAGGGGAGTAAGCACCGGGGAGCTGTTTTTT
CDR3: CAPSRDRVYRGVSTGELFF

D: -
J: TRBJ1-1
size: many
V: TRBV6-2/TRBV6-3
DNA: TGTGCCAGCAGTTACAACCCAGGCCGAGATATGAACACTGAAGCTTTCTTT
CDR3: CASSYNPGRDMNTEAFF

D: -
J: TRBJ1-2
size: many
V: TRBV3-1
DNA: TGTGCCAGCAGCCAAGATGTCGCGGCGGGGGCGGGTGGCTACACCTTC
CDR3: CASSQDVAAGAGGYTF

D: -
J: TRBJ1-1
size: many
V: TRBV6-6
DNA: TGTGCCAGCAGTTACAGCCAGGGGCGAGGGGGCACTGAAGCTTTCTTT
CDR3: CASSYSQGRGGTEAFF

D: -
J: TRBJ2-7
size: many
V: TRBV20-1
DNA: TGCAGTGCTAGTGTGTCTTCGGGCCCCCACGAGCAGTACTTC
CDR3: CSASVSSGPHEQYF

D: -
J: TRBJ2-3
size: many
V: TRBV20-1
DNA: TGCAGTGCCGCCCTAGAGGGCACAGATACGCAGTATTTT
CDR3: CSAALEGTDTQYF

D: -
J: TRBJ2-5
size: many
V: TRBV20-1
DNA: TGCAGTGCTAGACCACGAGAGACCCAGTACTTC
CDR3: CSARPRETQYF

D: -
J: TRBJ2-1
size: many
V: TRBV25-1
DNA: TGTGCCAGCAGTGATCCCAGGGATTTGAACAATGAGCAGTTCTTC
CDR3: CASSDPRDLNNEQFF

D: TRBD2
J: TRBJ2-3
size: few
V: TRBV12-3/TRBV12-4
DNA: TGTGCCAGCAGTGCCGGGACTAATCCTAGCACAGATACGCAGTATTTT
CDR3: CASSAGTNPSTDTQYF

D: -
J: TRBJ1-5
size: many
V: TRBV20-1
DNA: TGCAGTGCTAGAGATCCGCGCCTCAGCAATCAGCCCCAGCATTTT
CDR3: CSARDPRLSNQPQHF

D: -
J: TRBJ2-5
size: many
V: TRBV6-5
DNA: TGTGCCAGCAGAGGGGGGGCCGGGGAGACCCAGTACTTC
CDR3: CASRGGAGETQYF

D: TRBD1
J: TRBJ1-5
size: many
V: TRBV27
DNA: TGTGCCAGCGACGGGACAGGAGAAAATAGCAATCAGCCCCAGCATTTT
CDR3: CASDGTGENSNQPQHF

D: TRBD1
J: TRBJ1-5
size: many
V: TRBV19
DNA: TGCGCCTCTGGACAGGGGGAGAAGCCCCAGCATTTT
CDR3: CASGQGEKPQHF

D: -
J: TRBJ1-6
size: many
V: TRBV5-6
DNA: TGTGCCAGCAGCTTGACGGGAGGTGATTCACCCCTCCACTTT
CDR3: CASSLTGGDSPLHF

D: -
J: TRBJ1-4
size: many
V: TRBV6-6
DNA: TGTGCCAGCAGTTACTCGGGGCCCCTGGGTGAAAAACTGTTTTTT
CDR3: CASSYSGPLGEKLFF

D: -
J: TRBJ2-1
size: many
V: TRBV20-1
DNA: TGCAGTGCTAGAGGAGGAGGGGATTACAATGAGCAGTTCTTC
CDR3: CSARGGGDYNEQFF

D: -
J: TRBJ1-1
size: many
V: TRBV5-1
DNA: TGCGCCAGCAGCCAGGGACTTCCGCGGGGGAACACTGAAGCTTTCTTT
CDR3: CASSQGLPRGNTEAFF

D: -
J: TRBJ1-3
size: many
V: TRBV20-1
DNA: TGCAGTGCCACCCCGGGGTCTGGAAACACCATATATTTT
CDR3: CSATPGSGNTIYF

D: -
J: TRBJ2-7
size: many
V: TRBV6-5
DNA: TGTGCCAGCAGTTACTCGGGCAAACAGTACTTC
CDR3: CASSYSGKQYF

D: -
J: TRBJ1-4
size: many
V: TRBV7-2
DNA: TGTGCCAGCAGCTTAGCTCGGGGCCAGAATGAAAAACTGTTTTTT
CDR3: CASSLARGQNEKLFF

D: -
J: TRBJ1-6
size: many
V: TRBV25-1
DNA: TGTGCCAGCAGTGAATATCCAGCAGGGGAAAGGGCACCCCTCCACTTT
CDR3: CASSEYPAGERAPLHF

D: -
J: TRBJ2-2
size: many
V: TRBV5-6
DNA: TGTGCCAGCAGCTTGTCTGGGGGCGCCGGGGAGCTGTTTTTT
CDR3: CASSLSGGAGELFF

D: -
J: TRBJ2-2
size: many
V: TRBV20-1
DNA: TGCAGTGCTAGAAGTACGAACACCGGGGAGCTGTTTTTT
CDR3: CSARSTNTGELFF

D: TRBD1
J: TRBJ2-1
size: medium-sized
V: TRBV5-5
DNA: TGTGCCAGCAGCTTGGGACAGGGGCGGCCCTACAATGAGCAGTTCTTC
CDR3: CASSLGQGRPYNEQFF

D: -
J: TRBJ1-2
size: many
V: TRBV27
DNA: TGTGCCAGCAGTCCGGGGCCCCTGGGGGGCTACACCTTC
CDR3: CASSPGPLGGYTF

D: TRBD1
J: TRBJ2-1
size: many
V: TRBV20-1
DNA: TGCAGTGCTAGTGGGGGGACAGGGGGTTCCTACAATGAGCAGTTCTTC
CDR3: CSASGGTGGSYNEQFF

D: -
J: TRBJ1-3
size: many
V: TRBV5-5
DNA: TGTGCCAGCAGCTTGGCCGCAGCACACTCTGGAAACACCATATATTTT
CDR3: CASSLAAAHSGNTIYF

D: -
J: TRBJ2-5
size: many
V: TRBV7-2
DNA: TGTGCCAGCAGCTTAGGCGGGGCCCTCCAAGAGACCCAGTACTTC
CDR3: CASSLGGALQETQYF

D: TRBD2
J: TRBJ2-3
size: -
V: TRBV7-6
DNA: TGTGCCAGCAGCTTAGATGGCCGGACTAGCCCCCCAGATACGCAGTATTTT
CDR3: CASSLDGRTSPPDTQYF

D: -
J: TRBJ2-7
size: many
V: TRBV18
DNA: TGTGCCAGCTCACCTCCGGGACTTTCCTACGAGCAGTACTTC
CDR3: CASSPPGLSYEQYF

D: -
J: TRBJ1-2
size: many
V: TRBV29-1
DNA: TGCAGCGTTGAAGTGATGTCCTATGGCTACACCTTC
CDR3: CSVEVMSYGYTF

D: -
J: TRBJ2-7
size: many
V: TRBV2
DNA: TGTGCCAGCGGAGAGACTAGGTTTGAGCAGTACTTC
CDR3: CASGETRFEQYF

D: -
J: TRBJ1-6
size: many
V: TRBV4-3
DNA: TGCGCCAGCAGCCAAGATCGTCCCACTAGCTCCTATAATTCACCCCTCCACTTT
CDR3: CASSQDRPTSSYNSPLHF

D: -
J: TRBJ1-5
size: many
V: TRBV19
DNA: TGTGCCAGCAGCCGCCAGGGCAATCAGCCCCAGCATTTT
CDR3: CASSRQGNQPQHF

D: TRBD2
J: TRBJ2-3
size: many
V: TRBV7-2
DNA: TGTGCCAGCAGCCCATGGGCCGGGACTAGCGGGATGACAGATACGCAGTATTTT
CDR3: CASSPWAGTSGMTDTQYF

D: -
J: TRBJ1-1
size: many
V: TRBV20-1
DNA: TGCAGTGCCAAAGGGACTTTGGGGACTGAAGCTTTCTTT
CDR3: CSAKGTLGTEAFF

D: TRBD1
J: TRBJ2-7
size: many
V: TRBV7-2
DNA: TGTGCCAGCAGCCTACAGGGGTTAGGCTCCTACGAGCAGTACTTC
CDR3: CASSLQGLGSYEQYF